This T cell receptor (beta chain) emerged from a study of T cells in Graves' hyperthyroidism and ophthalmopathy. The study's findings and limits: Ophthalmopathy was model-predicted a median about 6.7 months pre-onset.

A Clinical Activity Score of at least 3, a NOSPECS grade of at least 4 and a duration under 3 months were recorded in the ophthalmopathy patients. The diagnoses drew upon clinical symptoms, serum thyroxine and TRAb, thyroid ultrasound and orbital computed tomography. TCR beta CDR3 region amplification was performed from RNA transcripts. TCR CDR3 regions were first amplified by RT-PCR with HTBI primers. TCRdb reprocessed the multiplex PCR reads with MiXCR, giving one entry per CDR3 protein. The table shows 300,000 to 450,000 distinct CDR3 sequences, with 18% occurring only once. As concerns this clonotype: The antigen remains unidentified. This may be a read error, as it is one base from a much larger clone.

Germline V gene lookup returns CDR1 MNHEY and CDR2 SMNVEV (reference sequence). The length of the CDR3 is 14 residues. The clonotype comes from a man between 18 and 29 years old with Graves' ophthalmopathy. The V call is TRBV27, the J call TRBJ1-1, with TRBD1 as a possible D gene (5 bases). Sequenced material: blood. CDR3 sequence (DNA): TGTGACAGCAGTTCCCCCAGGGATTACACTGAAGCTTTCTTT. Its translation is CDSSSPRDYTEAFF.